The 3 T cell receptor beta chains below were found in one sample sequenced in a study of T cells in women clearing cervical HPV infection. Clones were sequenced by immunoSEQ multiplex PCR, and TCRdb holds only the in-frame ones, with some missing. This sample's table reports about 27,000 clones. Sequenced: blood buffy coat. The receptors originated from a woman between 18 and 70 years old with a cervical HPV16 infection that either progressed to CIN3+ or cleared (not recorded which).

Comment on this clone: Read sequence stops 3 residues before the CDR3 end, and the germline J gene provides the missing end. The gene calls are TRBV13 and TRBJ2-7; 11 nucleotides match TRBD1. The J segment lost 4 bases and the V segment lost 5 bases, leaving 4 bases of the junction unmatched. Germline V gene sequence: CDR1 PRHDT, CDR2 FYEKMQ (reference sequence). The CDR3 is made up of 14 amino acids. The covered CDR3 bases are TGTGCCAGCAGCATCGGACAGGGGGCTTACGAG. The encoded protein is CASSIGQGAYE. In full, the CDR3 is CASSIGQGAYEQYF.

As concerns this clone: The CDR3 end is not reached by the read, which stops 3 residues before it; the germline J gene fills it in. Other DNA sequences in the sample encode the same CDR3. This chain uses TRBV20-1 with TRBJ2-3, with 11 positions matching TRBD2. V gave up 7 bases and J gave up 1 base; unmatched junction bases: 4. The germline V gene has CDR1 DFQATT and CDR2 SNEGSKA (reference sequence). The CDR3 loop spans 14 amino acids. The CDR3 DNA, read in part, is TGCAGTGTCTCACTAGCGGGAGGCACAGATACG. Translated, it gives CSVSLAGGTDT. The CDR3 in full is CSVSLAGGTDTQYF.

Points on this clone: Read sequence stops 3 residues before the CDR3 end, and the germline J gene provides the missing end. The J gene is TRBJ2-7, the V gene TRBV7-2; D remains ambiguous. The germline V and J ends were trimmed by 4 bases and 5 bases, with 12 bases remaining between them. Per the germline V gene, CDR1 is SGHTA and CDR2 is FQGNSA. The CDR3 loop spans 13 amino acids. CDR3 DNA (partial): TGTGCCAGCAGCTCTGGTCGGTCCCACGAG. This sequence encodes CASSSGRSHE. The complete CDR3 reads CASSSGRSHEQYF.